This TCR beta chain is from a study of regulatory T cells in long-lasting Graves disease. Noted time point: newly diagnosed GD, antithyroid drugs for less than 3 months. Making the TCR library involved RNA that had been extracted from PBMCs. Assembly of TCR beta libraries relied on iRepertoire HTBI primers together with Arm-PCR of CDR3 regions. In the original analysis: In the combined samples, some 59 TRBV and under 15 TRBJ segments were identified. MiXCR was run by TCRdb on the multiplex PCR reads, yielding one entry per CDR3 protein. The V and J calls were not made by the authors but by TCRdb's processing. The table records approximately 400,000 distinct CDR3 sequences, about 15% of them present only once. Germline V gives CDR1 MNHEY, CDR2 SMNVEV (reference sequence). J lost 9 bases, V lost 10 bases, and 11 bases had no gene match. The CDR3 is 13 residues long. This same sample was also part of a study on T cells in Graves' hyperthyroidism and ophthalmopathy. As that report states: The primer set for the first-round RT-PCR of the TCR CDR3 was HTBI. Blood shared most expanded thyroid clonotypes above 0.001.

The chain combines TRBV27 with TRBJ1-2; 10 bases fit TRBD1. The sample in question was peripheral blood mononuclear cells (PBMCs), obtained at new diagnosis, from a patient treated with antithyroid drugs. This clonotype was sampled from a woman in her 30s with Graves disease. This CDR3 is CATSTGTGDRYTF. In DNA form, the CDR3 reads TGTGCCACTTCCACCGGGACAGGGGACCGCTACACCTTC.